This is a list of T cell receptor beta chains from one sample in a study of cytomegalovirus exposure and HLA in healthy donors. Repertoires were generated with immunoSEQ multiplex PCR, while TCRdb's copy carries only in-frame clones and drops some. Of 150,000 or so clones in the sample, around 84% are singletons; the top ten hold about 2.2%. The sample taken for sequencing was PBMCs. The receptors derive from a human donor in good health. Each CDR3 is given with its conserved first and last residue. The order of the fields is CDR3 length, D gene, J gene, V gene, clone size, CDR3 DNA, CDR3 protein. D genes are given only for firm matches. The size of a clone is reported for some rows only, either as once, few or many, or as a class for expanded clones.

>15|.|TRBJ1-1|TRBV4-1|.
TGCGCCAGCAGCCGCAGCCTCGGGGTGGGCACTGAAGCTTTCTTT
CASSRSLGVGTEAFF
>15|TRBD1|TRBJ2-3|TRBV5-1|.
TGCGCCAGCAGCGGGGACAGGTCTAGCACAGATACGCAGTATTTT
CASSGDRSSTDTQYF
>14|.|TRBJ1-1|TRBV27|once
TGTGCCAGCAGTTTTGGCCCAGAGAACACTGAAGCTTTCTTT
CASSFGPENTEAFF
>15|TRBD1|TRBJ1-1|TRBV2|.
TGTGCCAGCAGGGCCCTCCGGACAGGCACCACTGAAGCTTTCTTT
CASRALRTGTTEAFF
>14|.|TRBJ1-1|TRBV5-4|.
TGTGCCAGCAGCTTGGTCCAGGGGAACACTGAAGCTTTCTTT
CASSLVQGNTEAFF
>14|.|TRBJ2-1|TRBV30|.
TGTGCCTGGAGTTGGAAGACAATCATCATGATAAAGTTCTTC
CAWSWKTIIMIKFF
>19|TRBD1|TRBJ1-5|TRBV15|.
TGTGCCACCAGCAGAGAAAGAGGGACAGGGGGTTTAAGAAATCAGCCCCAGCATTTT
CATSRERGTGGLRNQPQHF
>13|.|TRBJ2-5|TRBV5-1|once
TGCGCCAGCAGCTTAGGGGGTCAAGAGACCCAGTACTTC
CASSLGGQETQYF
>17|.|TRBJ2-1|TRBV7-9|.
TGTGCCAGCAGCTTAGAACGGGGGGCCATCGCCTACAATGAGCAGTTCTTC
CASSLERGAIAYNEQFF
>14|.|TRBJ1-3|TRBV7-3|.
TGTGCCAGCAGCTCCGGGTCCTCTGGAAACACCATATATTTT
CASSSGSSGNTIYF
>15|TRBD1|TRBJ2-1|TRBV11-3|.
TGTGCCAGCAGCTCAGGGGGCCTCCCCTACAATGAGCAGTTCTTC
CASSSGGLPYNEQFF
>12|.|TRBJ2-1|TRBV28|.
TGTGCCAGCAATAACCGACAGGATGAGCAGTTCTTC
CASNNRQDEQFF
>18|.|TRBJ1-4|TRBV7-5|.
TGTGTCAGAAGCTTAGTTTCAGAAACTAATGCAACTAATGAAAAACTGTTTTTT
CVRSLVSETNATNEKLFF
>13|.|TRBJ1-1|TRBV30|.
TGTGCCTGGATCGGACAGACTTACACTGAAGCTTTCTTT
CAWIGQTYTEAFF
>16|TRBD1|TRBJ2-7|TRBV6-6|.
TGTGCCAGCAGTTACCTAGGGACAGGGCAAGCCTACGAGCAGTACTTC
CASSYLGTGQAYEQYF
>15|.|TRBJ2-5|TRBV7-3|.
TGTGCCAGCAGCTTATACCCAGGGGCCGGCGAGACCCAGTACTTC
CASSLYPGAGETQYF
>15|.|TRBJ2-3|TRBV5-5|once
TGTGCCAGCAGCTTAAGACAGAGTAGCACAGATACGCAGTATTTT
CASSLRQSSTDTQYF
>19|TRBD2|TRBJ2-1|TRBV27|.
TGTGCCAGCAGTTTTAGGACCCTAGCGGGAGCGTCCTCCTACAATGAGCAGTTCTTC
CASSFRTLAGASSYNEQFF
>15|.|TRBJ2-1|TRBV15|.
TGTGCCACCAGCCTGATAGCCCGCCGGGGGAATGAGCAGTTCTTC
CATSLIARRGNEQFF
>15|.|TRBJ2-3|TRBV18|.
TGTGCCAGCTCACCCACTTGGGCAGGGGCAGATACGCAGTATTTT
CASSPTWAGADTQYF
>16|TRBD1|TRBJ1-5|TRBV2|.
TGTGCCAGCAGTGGGGGGACAGGCGCACTGAATCAGCCCCAGCATTTT
CASSGGTGALNQPQHF
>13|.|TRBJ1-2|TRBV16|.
TGTGCCAGCACCCATAGTGTGATCTATGGCTACACCTTC
CASTHSVIYGYTF
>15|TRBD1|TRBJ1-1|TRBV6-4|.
TGTGCCAGCACCAGTGAGTTAGGGACAGGTGCTGAAGCTTTCTTT
CASTSELGTGAEAFF